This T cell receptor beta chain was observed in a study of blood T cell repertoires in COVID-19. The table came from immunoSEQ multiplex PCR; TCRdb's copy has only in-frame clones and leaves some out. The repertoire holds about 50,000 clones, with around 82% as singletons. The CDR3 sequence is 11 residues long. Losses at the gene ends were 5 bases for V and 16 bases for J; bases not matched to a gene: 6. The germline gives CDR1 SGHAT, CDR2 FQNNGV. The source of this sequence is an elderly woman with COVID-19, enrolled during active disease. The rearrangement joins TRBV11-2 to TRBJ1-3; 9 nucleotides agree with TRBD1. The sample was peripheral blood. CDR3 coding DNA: TGTGCCAGCAGCCAACAGGGGGCAGTGTATTTT. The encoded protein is CASSQQGAVYF.